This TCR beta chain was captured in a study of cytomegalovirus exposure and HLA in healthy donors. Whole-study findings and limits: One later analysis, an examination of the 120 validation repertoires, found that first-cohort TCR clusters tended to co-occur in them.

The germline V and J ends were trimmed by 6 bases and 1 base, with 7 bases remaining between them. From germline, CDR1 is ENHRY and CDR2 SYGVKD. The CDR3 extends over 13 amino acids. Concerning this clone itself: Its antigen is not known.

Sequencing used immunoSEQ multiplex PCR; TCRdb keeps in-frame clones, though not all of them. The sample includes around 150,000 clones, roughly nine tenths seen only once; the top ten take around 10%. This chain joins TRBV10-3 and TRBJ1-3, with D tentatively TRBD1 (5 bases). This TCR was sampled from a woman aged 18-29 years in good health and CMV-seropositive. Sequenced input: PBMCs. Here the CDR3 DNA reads TGTGCCATCAGCCCAGGGTCTGGAAACACCATATATTTT. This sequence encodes CAISPGSGNTIYF.